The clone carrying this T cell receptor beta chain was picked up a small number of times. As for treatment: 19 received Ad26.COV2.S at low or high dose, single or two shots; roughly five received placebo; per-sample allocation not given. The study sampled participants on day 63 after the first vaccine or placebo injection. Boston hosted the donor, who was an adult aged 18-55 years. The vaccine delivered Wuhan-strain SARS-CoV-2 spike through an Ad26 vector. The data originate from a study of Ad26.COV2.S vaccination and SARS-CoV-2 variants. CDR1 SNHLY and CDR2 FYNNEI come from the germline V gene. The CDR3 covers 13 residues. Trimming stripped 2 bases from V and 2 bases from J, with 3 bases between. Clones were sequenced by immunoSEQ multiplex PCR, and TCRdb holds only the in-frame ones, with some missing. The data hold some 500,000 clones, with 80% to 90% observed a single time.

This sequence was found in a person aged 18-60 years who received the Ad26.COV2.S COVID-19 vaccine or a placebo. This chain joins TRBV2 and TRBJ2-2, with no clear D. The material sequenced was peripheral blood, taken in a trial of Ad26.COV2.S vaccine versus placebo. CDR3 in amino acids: CASSEYNTGELFF. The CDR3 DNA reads TGTGCCAGCAGTGAATACAACACCGGGGAGCTGTTTTTT.